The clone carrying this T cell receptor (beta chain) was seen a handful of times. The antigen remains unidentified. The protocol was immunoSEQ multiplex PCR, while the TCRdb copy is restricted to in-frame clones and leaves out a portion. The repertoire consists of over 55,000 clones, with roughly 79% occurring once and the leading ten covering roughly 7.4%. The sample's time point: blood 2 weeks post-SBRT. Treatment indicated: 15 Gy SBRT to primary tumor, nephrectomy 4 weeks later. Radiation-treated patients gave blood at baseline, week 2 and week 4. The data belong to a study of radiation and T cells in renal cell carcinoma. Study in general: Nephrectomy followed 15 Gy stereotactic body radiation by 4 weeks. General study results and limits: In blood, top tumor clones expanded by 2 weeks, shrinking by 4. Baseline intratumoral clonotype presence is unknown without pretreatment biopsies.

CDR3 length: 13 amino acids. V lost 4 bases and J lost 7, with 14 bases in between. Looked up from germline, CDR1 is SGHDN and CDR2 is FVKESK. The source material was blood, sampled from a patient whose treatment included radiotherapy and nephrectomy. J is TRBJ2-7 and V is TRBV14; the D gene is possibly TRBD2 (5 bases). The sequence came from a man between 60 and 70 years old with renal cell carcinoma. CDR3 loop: CASSPRGNLEQYF. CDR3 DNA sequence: TGTGCCAGCAGCCCCCGGGGAAACCTAGAGCAGTACTTC.